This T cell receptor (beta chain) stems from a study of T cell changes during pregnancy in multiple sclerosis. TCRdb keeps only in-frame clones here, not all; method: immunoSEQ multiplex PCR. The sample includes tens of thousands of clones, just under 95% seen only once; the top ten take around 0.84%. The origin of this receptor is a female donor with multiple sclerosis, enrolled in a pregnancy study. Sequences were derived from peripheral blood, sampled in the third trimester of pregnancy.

The DNA for the CDR3 is TGCGCCAGCAGCCCTGACAGGGGAGGACAGCCCCAGCATTTT. Amino acids: CASSPDRGGQPQHF. The V call is TRBV4-1, the J call TRBJ1-5; TRBD1 agrees at 8 bases. Germline assignment: CDR1 MGHRA and CDR2 YSYEKL. The CDR3 has 14 residues. The trim removed 4 bases at V and 7 bases at J, leaving 6 bases unmatched.